Here is one T cell receptor (beta chain) with its context. The CDR3 has 13 residues. Between the trimmed V and J ends, which lost 2 bases and 1 base, there was a span of 5 bases. Germline CDR1 KGHSH, CDR2 LQKENI. Sequenced by immunoSEQ multiplex PCR; TCRdb stores in-frame clones only, minus some. The sample lists some 200,000 clones; 84% were seen once. The sample comes from a study of blood T cell repertoires in COVID-19. The wider study: Acute and convalescent COVID-19 samples came from the United States, Italy and Spain.

The rearrangement joins TRBV18 to TRBJ2-5; D unresolved. The sample consisted of peripheral blood. This clonotype was obtained from a woman older than 75 with COVID-19, enrolled during active disease. The CDR3 DNA reads TGTGCCAGCTCACCAACAACCCAAGAGACCCAGTACTTC. Protein sequence: CASSPTTQETQYF.